This T cell receptor beta chain was obtained from a study of cytomegalovirus exposure and HLA in healthy donors. Study as a whole: From 190 million or so T cells, an earlier analysis saw 100 million to 140 million unique TCR beta sequences. General observations from the study: Previous analysis showed most TCR beta V segments were productive about 87% or about 30% of the time.

CDR1 is MNHEY, CDR2 SVGAGI, per germline. Germline trimming cut 6 bases from V and 7 bases from J; bases unmatched to any gene: 11. The CDR3 sequence is 15 residues long. A word on this clone: Its target is unknown.

Vbeta (60) and Jbeta (13) primers were used in the PCR. Clones were read by immunoSEQ multiplex PCR, and TCRdb kept only the in-frame ones, dropping some. Here the sample spans approximately 72,000 clones, 65% to 70% being singletons. Material for sequencing was PBMCs. V is TRBV6-5 and J is TRBJ2-2; 7 bases agree with TRBD1. The origin of this receptor is a middle-aged man in good health and CMV-seropositive. CDR3 protein: CASRFGRGLLGELFF. CDR3 coding DNA: TGTGCCAGCAGGTTCGGTAGGGGGCTGCTCGGGGAGCTGTTTTTT.